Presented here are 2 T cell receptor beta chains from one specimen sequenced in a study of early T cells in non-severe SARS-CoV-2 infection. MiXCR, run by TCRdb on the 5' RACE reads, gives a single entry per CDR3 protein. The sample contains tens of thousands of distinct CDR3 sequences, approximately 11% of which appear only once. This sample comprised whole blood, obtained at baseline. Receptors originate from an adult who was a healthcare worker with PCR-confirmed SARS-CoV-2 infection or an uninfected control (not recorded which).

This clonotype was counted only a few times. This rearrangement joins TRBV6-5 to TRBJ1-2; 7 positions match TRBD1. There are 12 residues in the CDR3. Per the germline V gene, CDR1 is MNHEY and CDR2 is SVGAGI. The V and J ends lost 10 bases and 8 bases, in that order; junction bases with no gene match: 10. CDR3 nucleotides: TGTGCCATAGGACAGGCGGCTAGCGGCTACACCTTC. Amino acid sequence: CAIGQAASGYTF.

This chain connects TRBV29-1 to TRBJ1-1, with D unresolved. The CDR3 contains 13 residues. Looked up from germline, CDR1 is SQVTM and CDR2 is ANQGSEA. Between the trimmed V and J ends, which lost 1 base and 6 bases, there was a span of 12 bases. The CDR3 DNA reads TGCAGCGTTGAAGTCGTGGCGGTCTCTGAAGCTTTCTTT. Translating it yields CSVEVVAVSEAFF.